This is a list of T cell receptor beta chains from one sample in a study of cytomegalovirus exposure and HLA in healthy donors. Clones were read by immunoSEQ multiplex PCR, and TCRdb kept only the in-frame ones, dropping some. This table lists tens of thousands of clones. The sample consisted of PBMCs. These receptors all stem from a woman aged 55-69 years in good health and CMV-seropositive. Both conserved end residues are part of each CDR3. The D gene is left open where the match is weak.

j_call v_call d_call cdr3_aa
TRBJ1-2 TRBV19 TRBD1 CASSVPGTGRSGGYTF
TRBJ2-7 TRBV2 TRBD1 CASSLGTGAYEQYF
TRBJ2-7 TRBV18 . CASPPAGAATEQYF
TRBJ1-5 TRBV7-9 . CASRLCPDRLGQPQHF
TRBJ1-4 TRBV5-1 . CASSPGGGTNEKLFF
TRBJ2-7 TRBV7-9 . CASSLGPGASYEQYF
TRBJ1-1 TRBV2 TRBD1 CASRTGVMNTEAFF
TRBJ1-1 TRBV19 . CASSTEFTPNTEAFF
TRBJ2-3 TRBV7-6 TRBD2 CASSLVAGGTDTQYF
TRBJ1-6 TRBV5-6 TRBD1 CASTLTTGGSSPLHF
TRBJ2-7 TRBV15 TRBD1 CATSRAPLRDRGDYEQYF
TRBJ1-2 TRBV15 . CATSSQGRDYGYTF
TRBJ2-1 TRBV27 TRBD2 CASPYPGTRYNEQFF
TRBJ2-5 TRBV5-1 . CASSTLGQPRETQYF
TRBJ2-7 TRBV29-1 . CSVTSDRGEQYF
TRBJ1-1 TRBV25-1 . CASSRAGDNTEAFF
TRBJ2-5 TRBV6-5 TRBD2 CASGDGGMRETQYF
TRBJ1-2 TRBV2 . CASSVGQGYGYTF
TRBJ2-2 TRBV6-5 . CASSLGHNAGELFF
TRBJ1-1 TRBV9 TRBD1 CASTEQTGGHRANEAFF
TRBJ1-1 TRBV5-1 . CASTQRTGGDTEAFF
TRBJ1-5 TRBV6-5 TRBD1 CASRKDRGNQPQHF
TRBJ2-3 TRBV27 . CASRQQGSTDTQYF
TRBJ1-5 TRBV9 TRBD1 CASSIGQGSNQPQHF
TRBJ2-2 TRBV5-1 TRBD1 CASIDRANTGELFF
TRBJ1-4 TRBV25-1 . CASSDQGNEKLFF
TRBJ1-5 TRBV4-3 TRBD1 CASSLDRGHNNQPQHF
TRBJ1-2 TRBV6-1 TRBD1 CASSERIRETGNYGYTF
TRBJ2-3 TRBV7-9 . CASSLVADTQYF
TRBJ1-2 TRBV11-1 . CASSLDGRGYYGYTF
TRBJ2-3 TRBV5-1 TRBD2 CASFGGGTDTQYF
TRBJ1-3 TRBV10-3 . CAINRPGEGNTIYF
TRBJ2-5 TRBV5-6 . CASSLEGFETSETQYF
TRBJ1-1 TRBV19 TRBD1 CASSIGQGAVFTEAFF
TRBJ1-5 TRBV2 TRBD1 CASSSRDRGLPQHF
TRBJ2-7 TRBV6-5 TRBD1 CASSPDRDAYEQYF
TRBJ1-2 TRBV5-6 . CASSRDSYGYTF
TRBJ1-1 TRBV29-1 TRBD1 CSVTITTGGGEAFF
TRBJ1-1 TRBV6-5 TRBD1 CASSPPTGMGTEAFF
TRBJ2-3 TRBV29-1 TRBD2 CSALIRPAGSTDTQYF
TRBJ1-5 TRBV7-9 . CASSLVATGQPQHF
TRBJ1-2 TRBV28 TRBD1 CASSLTRTGRGYTF
TRBJ1-4 TRBV6-5 . CASSRSGGSYEKLFF
TRBJ1-5 TRBV23-1 . CASSPGGYSNQPQHF
TRBJ1-6 TRBV25-1 . CASSVQGTVVLWF
TRBJ1-4 TRBV2 TRBD1 CASSENRGGEKLFF
TRBJ1-2 TRBV28 TRBD1 CASSPTGAYGYTF
TRBJ1-1 TRBV9 TRBD1 CATSLGGGYNTEAFF
TRBJ2-1 TRBV2 . CASSDRLNNEQFF